The 26 T cell receptor beta chains in this list originate from one sample, sequenced in a study of blood T cell repertoires in COVID-19. TCRdb's copy holds only in-frame clones and misses some; the assay was immunoSEQ multiplex PCR. Among around 300,000 clones listed, 90% were seen once. The sequenced material came from peripheral blood. These receptors were obtained from a woman in her forties or fifties with COVID-19, enrolled during active disease.

The chain couples TRBV6-2 or TRBV6-3 to TRBJ2-7; TRBD2 agrees at 11 bases. The germline V gene encodes CDR1 MNHEY and CDR2 SVGEGT. Germline trimming cut 2 bases from V and 3 bases from J; bases unmatched to any gene: 0. The CDR3 contains 14 residues. The CDR3 DNA is TGTGCCAGCAGTTACGGGACTAGCGGCTACGAGCAGTACTTC. Its translation is CASSYGTSGYEQYF.

The gene calls are TRBV10-2 and TRBJ1-5; a weak D match, TRBD1 (6 bases). CDR3 length: 14 amino acids. V lost 6 bases to trimming and J lost 4 bases, with 13 bases between them. The V gene's germline CDR1 is WSHSY and CDR2 SAAADI. The chain's CDR3 is CASSPGQRNQPQHF. The CDR3 DNA sequence: TGCGCCAGCAGCCCAGGACAGCGAAATCAGCCCCAGCATTTT.

The CDR3 loop is CASRPKQGYNQPQHF. The CDR3 DNA is TGTGCCAGCAGACCCAAACAGGGTTACAATCAGCCCCAGCATTTT. The chain links TRBV6-5 to TRBJ1-5, with a tentative D call TRBD1 (6 bases). The CDR3 is made up of 15 amino acids. Germline V gives CDR1 MNHEY, CDR2 SVGAGI. Trimming removed 6 bases from V and 3 bases from J, with 15 bases in between.

Of note for this clone: Other DNA sequences in the same sample also yield this CDR3. V usage is TRBV10-3 and J usage is TRBJ1-5, with D unresolved. V lost 0 bases to trimming and J lost 2 bases, with 5 bases between them. Germline-derived CDR1 and CDR2 are ENHRY and SYGVKD. The CDR3 length is 14 residues. The CDR3 DNA reads TGTGCCATCAGTGAGTCCCAGGGCAATCAGCCCCAGCATTTT. Translating gives CAISESQGNQPQHF.

The V and J genes are TRBV6-5 and TRBJ1-5, with D perhaps TRBD1 (6 bases). Per germline, CDR1 MNHEY and CDR2 SVGAGI. Trimming cost V 6 bases and J 2 bases, with 14 bases left between them. The CDR3 has 15 residues. CDR3 nucleotide sequence: TGTGCCAGCAGCCAGGGGAAGGGCCGCAATCAGCCCCAGCATTTT. Translated: CASSQGKGRNQPQHF.

The chain combines TRBV10-1 with TRBJ1-4; D might be TRBD1 (6 bases). The CDR3 is 14 residues long. With 2 bases removed from V and 6 bases from J, the gap between germline ends came to 10 bases. Germline CDR1 WNHNN, CDR2 SYGVQD (reference sequence). The chain's CDR3 is CASSETGKDEKLFF. Written as DNA, the CDR3 is TGCGCCAGCAGTGAGACAGGGAAGGATGAAAAACTGTTTTTT.

This chain links TRBV5-1 with TRBJ1-3, with TRBD1 matching 8 bases. CDR3 length: 16 amino acids. CDR1 and CDR2 from the germline V gene are SGHRS and YFSETQ. V lost 4 bases and J lost 4; bases outside the gene matches: 10. The DNA for the CDR3 is TGCGCCAGCAGCCCGACGGGACAGGCCGACGGAAACACCATATATTTT. This translates into CASSPTGQADGNTIYF.

In this sample, this clone turned up a few times. The chain uses TRBV6-1 and TRBJ2-1; no reliable D call. The CDR3 runs to 16 residues. Germline V gene sequence: CDR1 MNHNS, CDR2 SASEGT. V was cut by 3 bases and J by 0 bases, with 12 bases left in between. The CDR3 region is CASSDSWVSSYNEQFF. The CDR3 coding sequence is TGTGCCAGCAGTGATAGCTGGGTTTCCTCCTACAATGAGCAGTTCTTC.

The chain joins TRBV5-4 to TRBJ2-2; the D gene is possibly TRBD2 (6 bases). The CDR3 is made up of 14 amino acids. Germline V gene sequence: CDR1 SGHNT, CDR2 YYREEE (reference sequence). V shed 4 bases and J shed 5 bases, with 12 bases lying between them. The CDR3 DNA reads as TGTGCCAGCAGCCCGGGACTCACTACCGGGGAGCTGTTTTTT. This encodes CASSPGLTTGELFF.

This chain links TRBV27 with TRBJ2-5, with 10 bases fitting TRBD2. The CDR3 is made up of 14 amino acids. The V segment lost 11 bases and the J segment 5 bases; nucleotides outside the gene matches: 11. Germline CDR1 MNHEY, CDR2 SMNVEV (reference sequence). CDR3 sequence: CAAGASGSRETQYF. The CDR3 coding sequence is TGTGCCGCTGGGGCTAGCGGGAGCAGGGAGACCCAGTACTTC.

The CDR3 sequence is CASRGGTKGPNQPQHF. CDR3 coding DNA: TGTGCCAGCAGGGGGGGGACGAAAGGTCCCAATCAGCCCCAGCATTTT. This chain uses TRBV27 with TRBJ1-5, with D tentatively TRBD1 (5 bases). V was trimmed by 6 bases and J by 3 bases, leaving 18 bases between them. This CDR3 contains 16 residues. CDR1 MNHEY and CDR2 SMNVEV come from the germline V gene (reference sequence).

V usage is TRBV29-1 and J usage is TRBJ2-2; 9 bases match TRBD1. The CDR3 length is 15 residues. CDR1 and CDR2 (germline): SQVTM, ANQGSEA. The V gene end was trimmed by 5 bases and the J gene end by 6 bases; junction bases not matched to a gene: 10. CDR3 residues: CSVSGTGRTSGELFF. The CDR3 DNA reads TGCAGCGTTTCCGGGACAGGGCGTACCTCCGGGGAGCTGTTTTTT.

V and J are TRBV6-6 and TRBJ2-7; 11 bases are shared with TRBD2. CDR3 length equals 15 residues. Germline loops: CDR1 MNHNY, CDR2 SVGAGI (reference sequence). Trimming cost V 6 bases and J 2 bases; bases outside gene matches: 6. The CDR3 DNA sequence: TGTGCCAGCAGGATGCTAGCGGGAGGCACCTACGAGCAGTACTTC. It is translated as CASRMLAGGTYEQYF.

The J gene is TRBJ1-2, the V gene TRBV15, with 9 bases identical to TRBD1. The CDR3 extends over 12 amino acids. Germline V gene sequence: CDR1 LNHNV, CDR2 YYDKDF (reference sequence). The trim removed 10 bases at V and 6 bases at J, leaving 6 bases unmatched. Written as DNA, the CDR3 is TGTGCCAACACAGGGGGCATTGATGGCTACACCTTC. Translating gives CANTGGIDGYTF.

The rearrangement joins TRBV18 to TRBJ2-1, with 7 bases matching TRBD1. This CDR3 has 15 amino acids. Losses at the gene ends were 6 bases for V and 3 bases for J; bases not matched to a gene: 8. CDR1 and CDR2 from the germline V gene are KGHSH and LQKENI. The CDR3 region is CASSTGQPIYNEQFF. In DNA form, the CDR3 reads TGTGCCAGCTCGACGGGACAGCCGATCTACAATGAGCAGTTCTTC.

This chain joins TRBV4-1 and TRBJ2-1; 11 positions agree with TRBD2. V shed 4 bases and J 6 bases; nucleotides not matched to a gene: 11. From germline, CDR1 is MGHRA and CDR2 YSYEKL. This CDR3 comprises 17 residues. The CDR3 sequence is CASSLSAETSGVNEQFF. The CDR3 DNA reads TGCGCCAGCAGCCTCTCCGCGGAGACTAGCGGGGTCAATGAGCAGTTCTTC.

This chain joins TRBV15 and TRBJ1-5; TRBD1 is a possible D gene (6 bases). The length of the CDR3 is 15 residues. Germline values: CDR1 LNHNV, CDR2 YYDKDF (reference sequence). The ends were cut back, 4 bases at V and 3 bases at J, with 13 bases in the middle. CDR3: CATSIRTAYNQPQHF. The CDR3 nucleotides are TGTGCCACCAGCATAAGGACAGCCTACAATCAGCCCCAGCATTTT.

This chain joins TRBV19 and TRBJ2-2, with D tentatively TRBD1 (5 bases). Per the germline V gene, CDR1 is LNHDA and CDR2 is SQIVND (reference sequence). There are 15 residues in the CDR3. Trimming removed 3 bases at V and 0 bases at J, with 8 bases between. This CDR3 is CASSIGAANTGELFF. CDR3 nucleotides: TGTGCCAGTAGTATTGGGGCGGCGAACACCGGGGAGCTGTTTTTT. Together with reference TRBV19 and TRBJ2-2, the CDR3 gives the full variable domain: DGGITQSPKYLFRKEGQNVTLSCEQNLNHDAMYWYRQDPGQGLRLIYYSQIVNDFQKGDIAEGYSVSREKKESFPLTVTSAQKNPTAFYLCASSIGAANTGELFFGEGSRLTVL.

V usage is TRBV6-2 or TRBV6-3 and J usage is TRBJ2-7, with 12 bases matching TRBD2. CDR3 length: 15 amino acids. Germline V lookup: CDR1 MNHEY, CDR2 SVGEGT. V shed 4 bases and J 2 bases; nucleotides not matched to a gene: 3. CDR3 in DNA: TGTGCCAGCAGTTCCGGACTAGCGGGAACCTACGAGCAGTACTTC. This codes for CASSSGLAGTYEQYF.

The J gene is TRBJ1-4, the V gene TRBV30, with D possibly being TRBD1 (5 bases). V lost 5 bases to trimming and J lost 7 bases, with 17 bases between them. CDR1 is GTSNPN, CDR2 SVGIG, per germline (reference sequence). This CDR3 has 14 residues. The CDR3: CAWDWRGVPEKLFF. As DNA, the CDR3 is TGTGCCTGGGATTGGAGGGGAGTCCCTGAAAAACTGTTTTTT.

A single count supports this clone. The chain recombines TRBV19 with TRBJ1-4; D ambiguous. Germline CDR1 is LNHDA and CDR2 is SQIVND (reference sequence). Trimming cost V 9 bases and J 8 bases, with 16 bases left between them. This CDR3 comprises 13 residues. The DNA of the CDR3 is TGTGCCAGCAGTGTGAGGGTAAACGAAAAACTGTTTTTT. This sequence encodes CASSVRVNEKLFF.

At least ten counts were recorded for this clone. This chain joins TRBV6-5 and TRBJ2-1; TRBD1 matches at 8 bases. Germline values: CDR1 MNHEY, CDR2 SVGAGI. The junction had 8 bases not matched to a gene; V was cut back by 6 bases and J by 7 bases. The CDR3 is 14 amino acids. The CDR3 reads CASRIGQGRNEQFF. CDR3 sequence (DNA): TGTGCCAGCAGAATAGGACAGGGCCGTAATGAGCAGTTCTTC.

The chain joins TRBV30 to TRBJ2-2; D not resolved. The CDR3 contains 13 residues. Trimming took off 1 base at V and 6 bases at J, with 9 bases between the two ends. The germline V gene encodes CDR1 GTSNPN and CDR2 SVGIG (reference sequence). CDR3 sequence (DNA): TGTGCCTGGAGTGCCATCGGTGCCGGGGAGCTGTTTTTT. It translates to CAWSAIGAGELFF.

The J gene is TRBJ1-1, the V gene TRBV7-9, with 8 bases identical to TRBD1. V dropped 2 bases and J dropped 1; count of bases not matched to a gene: 9. CDR3 length: 17 residues. The germline gives CDR1 SEHNR, CDR2 FQNEAQ (reference sequence). CDR3 bases: TGTGCCAGCAGCTTATCACAACAGGGGGGGAGGAACACTGAAGCTTTCTTT. Its translation is CASSLSQQGGRNTEAFF.

The V and J genes are TRBV14 and TRBJ2-1; D possibly corresponds to TRBD2 (6 bases). In germline, CDR1 is SGHDN, CDR2 FVKESK. The CDR3 runs to 15 residues. V dropped 2 bases and J dropped 7 bases, with 15 bases sitting between them. The CDR3 sequence: CASSQWGGVRNEQFF. In nucleotides, the CDR3 is TGTGCCAGCAGCCAATGGGGCGGGGTGAGGAATGAGCAGTTCTTC. Drawing the rest from reference TRBV14 and TRBJ2-1, the complete variable domain is EAGVTQFPSHSVIEKGQTVTLRCDPISGHDNLYWYRRVMGKEIKFLLHFVKESKQDESGMPNNRFLAERTGGTYSTLKVQPAELEDSGVYFCASSQWGGVRNEQFFGPGTRLTVL.

The chain is built from TRBV6-2 or TRBV6-3 and TRBJ2-1; 13 nucleotides match TRBD2. The CDR3 is 16 amino acids. Trimming removed 2 bases from V and 9 bases from J; junction bases left unmatched: 7. Germline assignment: CDR1 MNHEY and CDR2 SVGEGT. In nucleotides, the CDR3 is TGTGCCAGCAGTTACGATGGGACTAGCGGGATTCTTGAGCAGTTCTTC. The encoded protein is CASSYDGTSGILEQFF.